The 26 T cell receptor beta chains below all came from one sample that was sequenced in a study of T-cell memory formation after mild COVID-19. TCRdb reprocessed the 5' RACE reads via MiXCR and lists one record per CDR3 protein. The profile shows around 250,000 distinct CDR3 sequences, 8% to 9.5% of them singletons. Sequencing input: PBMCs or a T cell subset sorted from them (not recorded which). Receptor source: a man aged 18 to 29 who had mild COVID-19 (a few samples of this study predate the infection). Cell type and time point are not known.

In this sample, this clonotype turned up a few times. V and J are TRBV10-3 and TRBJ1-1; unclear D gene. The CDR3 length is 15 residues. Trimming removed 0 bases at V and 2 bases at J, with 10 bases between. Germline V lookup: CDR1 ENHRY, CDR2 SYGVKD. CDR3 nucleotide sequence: TGTGCCATCAGTGAGTCCCCAGGTTACAACACTGAAGCTTTCTTT. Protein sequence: CAISESPGYNTEAFF.

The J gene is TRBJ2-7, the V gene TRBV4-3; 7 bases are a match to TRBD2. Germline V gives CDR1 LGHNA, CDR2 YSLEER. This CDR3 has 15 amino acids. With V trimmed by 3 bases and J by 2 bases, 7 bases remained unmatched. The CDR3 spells CASSHIPGGTYEQYF. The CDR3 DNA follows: TGCGCCAGCAGCCATATTCCGGGAGGTACCTACGAGCAGTACTTC.

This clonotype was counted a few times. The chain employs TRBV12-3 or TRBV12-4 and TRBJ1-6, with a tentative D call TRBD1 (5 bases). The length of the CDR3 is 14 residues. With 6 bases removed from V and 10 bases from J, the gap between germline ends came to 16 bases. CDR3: CASSDRTRESPLHF. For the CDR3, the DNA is TGTGCCAGCAGCGATCGGACAAGGGAATCACCCCTCCACTTT.

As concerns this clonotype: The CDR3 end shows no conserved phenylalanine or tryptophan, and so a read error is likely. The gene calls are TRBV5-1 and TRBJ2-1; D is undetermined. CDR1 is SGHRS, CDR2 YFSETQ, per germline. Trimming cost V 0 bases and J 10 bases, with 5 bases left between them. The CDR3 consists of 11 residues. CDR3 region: CASSLGVEQFY. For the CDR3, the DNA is TGCGCCAGCAGCTTGGGGGTAGAGCAGTTCTAC.

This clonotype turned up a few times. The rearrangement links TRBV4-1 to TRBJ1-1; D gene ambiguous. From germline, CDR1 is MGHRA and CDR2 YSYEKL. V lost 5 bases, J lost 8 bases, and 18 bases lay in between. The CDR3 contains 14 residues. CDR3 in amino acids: CASSTHGGLPEAFF. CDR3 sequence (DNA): TGCGCCAGCAGCACCCACGGTGGGCTCCCGGAAGCTTTCTTT.

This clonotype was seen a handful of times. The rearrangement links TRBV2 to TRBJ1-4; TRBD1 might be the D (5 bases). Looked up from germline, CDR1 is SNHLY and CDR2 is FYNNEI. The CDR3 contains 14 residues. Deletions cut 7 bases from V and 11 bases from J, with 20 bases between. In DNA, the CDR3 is TGTGCCAGCACCTCAGAGACAGCAAGATTGAAACTGTTTTTT. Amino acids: CASTSETARLKLFF.

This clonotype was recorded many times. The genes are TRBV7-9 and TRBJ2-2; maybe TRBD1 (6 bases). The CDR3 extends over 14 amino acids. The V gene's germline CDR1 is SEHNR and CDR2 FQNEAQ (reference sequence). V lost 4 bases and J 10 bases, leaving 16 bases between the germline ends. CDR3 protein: CASSSQNTGKELFF. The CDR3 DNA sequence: TGTGCCAGCAGCTCTCAAAATACAGGGAAGGAGCTGTTTTTT.

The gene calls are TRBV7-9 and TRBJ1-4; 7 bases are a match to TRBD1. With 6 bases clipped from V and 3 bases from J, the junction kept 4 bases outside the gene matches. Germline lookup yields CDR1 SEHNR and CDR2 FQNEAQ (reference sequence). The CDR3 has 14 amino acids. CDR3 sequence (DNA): TGTGCCAGCAGGCCCGGGACAGCTAATGAAAAACTGTTTTTT. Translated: CASRPGTANEKLFF.

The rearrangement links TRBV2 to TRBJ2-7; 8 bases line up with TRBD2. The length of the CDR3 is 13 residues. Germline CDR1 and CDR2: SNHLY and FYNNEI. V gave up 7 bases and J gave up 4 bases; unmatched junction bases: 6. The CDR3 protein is CASTGLAWYEQYF. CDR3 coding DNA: TGTGCCAGCACCGGACTAGCTTGGTACGAGCAGTACTTC.

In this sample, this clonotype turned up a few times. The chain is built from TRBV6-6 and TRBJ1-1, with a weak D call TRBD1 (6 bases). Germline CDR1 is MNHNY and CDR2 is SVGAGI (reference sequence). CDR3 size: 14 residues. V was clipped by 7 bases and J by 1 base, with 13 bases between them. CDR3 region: CASTLTGTNTEAFF. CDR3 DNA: TGTGCCAGCACCTTAACAGGGACGAACACTGAAGCTTTCTTT.

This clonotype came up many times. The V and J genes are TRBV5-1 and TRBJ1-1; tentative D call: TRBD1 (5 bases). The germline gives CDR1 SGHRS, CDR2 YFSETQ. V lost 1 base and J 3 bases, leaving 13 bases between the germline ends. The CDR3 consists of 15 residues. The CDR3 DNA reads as TGCGCCAGCAGCTTGAAGCCAGGGTGGGACACTGAAGCTTTCTTT. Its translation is CASSLKPGWDTEAFF.

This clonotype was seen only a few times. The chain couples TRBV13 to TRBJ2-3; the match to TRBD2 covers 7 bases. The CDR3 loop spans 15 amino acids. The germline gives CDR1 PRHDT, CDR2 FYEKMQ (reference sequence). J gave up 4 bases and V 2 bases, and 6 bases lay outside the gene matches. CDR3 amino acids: CASSLSGEGPDTQYF. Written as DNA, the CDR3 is TGTGCCAGCAGCTTAAGCGGGGAGGGGCCAGATACGCAGTATTTT.

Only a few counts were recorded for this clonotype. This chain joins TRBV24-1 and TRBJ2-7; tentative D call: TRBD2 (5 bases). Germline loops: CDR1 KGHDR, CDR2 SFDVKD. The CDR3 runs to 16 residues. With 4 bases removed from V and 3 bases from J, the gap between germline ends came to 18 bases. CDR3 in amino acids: CATSECDYPLVYEQYF. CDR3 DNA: TGTGCCACCAGTGAATGCGACTACCCCCTCGTCTACGAGCAGTACTTC.

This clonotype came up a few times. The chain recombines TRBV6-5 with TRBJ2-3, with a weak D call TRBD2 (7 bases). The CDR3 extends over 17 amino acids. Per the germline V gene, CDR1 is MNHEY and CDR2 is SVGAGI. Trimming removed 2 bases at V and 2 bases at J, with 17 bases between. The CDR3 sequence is CASSYQQGGLLTDTQYF. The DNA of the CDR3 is TGTGCCAGCAGTTACCAACAAGGGGGACTACTCACAGATACGCAGTATTTT.

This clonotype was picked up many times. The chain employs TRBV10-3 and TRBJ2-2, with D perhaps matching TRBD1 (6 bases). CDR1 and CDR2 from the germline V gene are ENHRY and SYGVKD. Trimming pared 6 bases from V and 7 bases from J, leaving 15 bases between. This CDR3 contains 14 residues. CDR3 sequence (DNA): TGTGCCATCAGGACACAGGGAGAGGACGGGGAGCTGTTTTTT. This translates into CAIRTQGEDGELFF.

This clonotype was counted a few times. CDR3 nucleotides: TGTGCCAGCAGTCCATCAGGGGAGCTGTTTTTT. This codes for CASSPSGELFF. J is TRBJ2-2 and V is TRBV6-2 or TRBV6-3; D not resolved. The germline V gene encodes CDR1 MNHEY and CDR2 SVGEGT. The V and J ends lost 5 bases and 8 bases respectively, with 6 bases between them. The CDR3 contains 11 residues.

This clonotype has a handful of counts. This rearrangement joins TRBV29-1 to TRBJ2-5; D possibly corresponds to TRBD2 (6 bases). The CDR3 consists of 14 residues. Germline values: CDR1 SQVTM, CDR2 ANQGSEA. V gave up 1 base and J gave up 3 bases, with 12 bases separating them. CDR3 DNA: TGCAGCGTTGAAGGAGGGGACTTGGAAGAGACCCAGTACTTC. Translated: CSVEGGDLEETQYF.

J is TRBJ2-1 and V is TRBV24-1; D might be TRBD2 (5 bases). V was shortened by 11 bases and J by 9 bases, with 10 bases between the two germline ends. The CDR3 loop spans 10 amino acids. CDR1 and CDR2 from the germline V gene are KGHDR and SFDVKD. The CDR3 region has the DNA TGTGCCAGAGGGTATCCTGAGCAGTTCTTC. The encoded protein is CARGYPEQFF.

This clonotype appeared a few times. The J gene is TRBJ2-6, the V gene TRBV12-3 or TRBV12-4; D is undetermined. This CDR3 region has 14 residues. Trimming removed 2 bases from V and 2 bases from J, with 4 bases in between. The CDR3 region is CASSLYAGANVLTF. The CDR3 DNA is TGTGCCAGCAGTTTATACGCTGGGGCCAACGTCCTGACTTTC.

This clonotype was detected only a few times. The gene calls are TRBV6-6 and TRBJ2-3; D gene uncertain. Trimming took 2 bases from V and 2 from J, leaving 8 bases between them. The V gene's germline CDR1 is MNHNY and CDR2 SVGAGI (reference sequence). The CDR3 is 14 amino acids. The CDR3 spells CASSYRTTTDTQYF. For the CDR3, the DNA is TGTGCCAGCAGTTACCGAACTACCACAGATACGCAGTATTTT.

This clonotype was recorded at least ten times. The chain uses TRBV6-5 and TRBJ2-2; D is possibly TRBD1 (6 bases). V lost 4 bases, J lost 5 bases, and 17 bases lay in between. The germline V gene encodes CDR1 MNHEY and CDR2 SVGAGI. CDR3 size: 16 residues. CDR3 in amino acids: CASSFRTGLRTGELFF. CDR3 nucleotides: TGTGCCAGCAGTTTCCGAACAGGGCTCCGAACCGGGGAGCTGTTTTTT.

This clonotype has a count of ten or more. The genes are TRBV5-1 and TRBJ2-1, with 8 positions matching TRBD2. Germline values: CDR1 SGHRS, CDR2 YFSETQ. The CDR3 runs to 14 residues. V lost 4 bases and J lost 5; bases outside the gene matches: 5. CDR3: CASSPSGSNNEQFF. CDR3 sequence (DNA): TGCGCCAGCAGCCCGAGCGGGAGCAACAATGAGCAGTTCTTC.

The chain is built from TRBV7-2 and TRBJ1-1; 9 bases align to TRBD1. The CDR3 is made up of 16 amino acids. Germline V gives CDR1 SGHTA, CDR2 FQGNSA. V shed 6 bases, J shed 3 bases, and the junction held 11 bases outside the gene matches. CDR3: CASREQGAEYHTEAFF. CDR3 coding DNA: TGTGCCAGCAGAGAACAGGGGGCGGAATACCACACTGAAGCTTTCTTT.

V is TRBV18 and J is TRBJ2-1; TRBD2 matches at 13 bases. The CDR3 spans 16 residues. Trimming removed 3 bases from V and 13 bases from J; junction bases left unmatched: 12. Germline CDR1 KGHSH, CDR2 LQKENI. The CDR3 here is CASSPTTSGGAGQQFF. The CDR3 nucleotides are TGTGCCAGCTCACCCACAACTAGCGGGGGGGCCGGCCAACAGTTCTTC.

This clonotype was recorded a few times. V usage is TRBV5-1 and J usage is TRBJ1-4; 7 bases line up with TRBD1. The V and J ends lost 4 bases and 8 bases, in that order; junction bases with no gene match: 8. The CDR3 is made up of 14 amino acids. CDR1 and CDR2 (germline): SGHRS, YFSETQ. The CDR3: CASSTGTAGEKLFF. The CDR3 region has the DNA TGCGCCAGCAGCACCGGGACAGCGGGGGAAAAACTGTTTTTT.

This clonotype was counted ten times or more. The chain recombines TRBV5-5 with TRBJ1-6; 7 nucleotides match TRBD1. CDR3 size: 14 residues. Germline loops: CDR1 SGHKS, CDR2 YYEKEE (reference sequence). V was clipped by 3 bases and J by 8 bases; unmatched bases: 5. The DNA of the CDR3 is TGTGCCAGCAGCTCGGACAGGTGGGATTCACCCCTCCACTTT. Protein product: CASSSDRWDSPLHF.